The rows below give T cell receptor beta chains drawn from one sample of a study of blood T cell repertoires in COVID-19. TCRdb's copy holds only in-frame clones and misses some; the assay was immunoSEQ multiplex PCR. The repertoire holds a few hundred thousand clones, with around nine tenths as singletons. Specimen: peripheral blood. These receptors originate from a woman aged 30 to 39 with COVID-19, enrolled during active disease. The CDR3 runs from the conserved cysteine through the conserved F or W. D genes are given only for firm matches. Expanded clones get a size class; other rows say once, few or many, or leave the size out.

V,D,size,J,CDR3,DNA
TRBV7-9,.,.,TRBJ1-1,CASSPEGGVLWNTEAFF,TGTGCCAGCAGCCCCGAAGGGGGGGTCCTTTGGAACACTGAAGCTTTCTTT
TRBV7-7,TRBD1,once,TRBJ2-2,CASSSGQGAAGELFF,TGTGCCAGCAGCTCCGGACAGGGGGCGGCCGGGGAGCTGTTTTTT
TRBV4-3,.,.,TRBJ1-1,CASSQDIGGTEAFF,TGCGCCAGCAGCCAAGATATAGGGGGCACTGAAGCTTTCTTT
TRBV6-5,.,.,TRBJ1-2,CASSYKGGQPYGYTF,TGTGCCAGCAGTTACAAGGGCGGGCAGCCCTATGGCTACACCTTC
TRBV6-2/TRBV6-3,.,.,TRBJ1-3,CASSTPVDRGNTIYF,TGTGCCAGCAGTACCCCCGTGGACAGAGGAAACACCATATATTTT
TRBV6-5,.,.,TRBJ2-5,CASRVRETQYF,TGTGCCAGCAGGGTGCGAGAGACCCAGTACTTC
TRBV11-3,TRBD1,few,TRBJ1-1,CASSLYRDRNTEAFF,TGTGCCAGCAGCTTGTACCGGGACAGAAACACTGAAGCTTTCTTT
TRBV5-1,.,.,TRBJ2-1,CASSLVGSNNNEQFF,TGCGCCAGCAGCTTGGTCGGGAGCAATAACAATGAGCAGTTCTTC
TRBV7-9,.,.,TRBJ2-5,CASSLAETMWETQYF,TGTGCCAGCAGCTTAGCGGAGACCATGTGGGAGACCCAGTACTTC
TRBV6-6,.,.,TRBJ2-2,CASSYGPHTGELFF,TGTGCCAGCAGTTACGGGCCCCACACCGGGGAGCTGTTTTTT
TRBV5-1,.,once,TRBJ2-1,CASSLATENEQFF,TGCGCCAGCAGCTTGGCCACGGAGAATGAGCAGTTCTTC
TRBV30,TRBD1,once,TRBJ1-3,CAWSRQGVSTIYF,TGTGCCTGGAGTCGACAGGGTGTAAGCACCATATATTTT
TRBV5-6,.,once,TRBJ2-5,CASKTGTNIATQYF,TGTGCCAGCAAGACCGGGACAAATATTGCGACCCAGTACTTC
TRBV28,.,once,TRBJ2-5,CASKLEGAQETQYF,TGTGCCAGCAAGTTGGAGGGGGCTCAAGAGACCCAGTACTTC
TRBV9,TRBD2,.,TRBJ2-3,CASSALSGATDTQYF,TGTGCCAGCAGCGCACTTAGCGGGGCCACAGATACGCAGTATTTT
TRBV30,TRBD1,.,TRBJ1-6,CACEPGQGNSPLHF,TGTGCCTGTGAGCCGGGACAGGGAAATTCACCCCTCCACTTT
TRBV30,.,.,TRBJ2-7,CAWSSMYEQYF,TGTGCCTGGAGTAGCATGTACGAGCAGTACTTC
TRBV5-4,.,.,TRBJ1-1,CASSPRQPSSEAFF,TGTGCCAGCAGCCCGCGACAGCCCAGTAGTGAAGCTTTCTTT
TRBV3-1/TRBV3-2,.,.,TRBJ1-1,CASSHAGGEGEAFF,TGTGCCAGCAGCCACGCGGGGGGAGAAGGGGAAGCTTTCTTT
TRBV19,.,once,TRBJ2-3,CASSISPIATDTQYF,TGTGCCAGTAGTATATCCCCCATAGCCACAGATACGCAGTATTTT
TRBV5-5,TRBD1,.,TRBJ1-1,CASSLGQGGSTEAFF,TGTGCCAGCAGCTTGGGACAGGGGGGTTCCACTGAAGCTTTCTTT
TRBV3-1/TRBV3-2,.,.,TRBJ1-5,CASSQDGGNQPQHF,TGTGCCAGCAGCCAAGACGGAGGCAATCAGCCCCAGCATTTT
TRBV7-9,.,.,TRBJ1-3,CASSLVRAGNTIYF,TGTGCCAGCAGCTTAGTCAGGGCTGGAAACACCATATATTTT
TRBV7-2,TRBD2,once,TRBJ2-7,CASSLEGGVAGVEQYF,TGTGCCAGCAGCTTAGAGGGTGGGGTAGCGGGGGTTGAGCAGTACTTC
TRBV28,.,.,TRBJ1-4,CASSETGPATNEKLFF,TGTGCCAGCAGTGAAACAGGGCCCGCAACTAATGAAAAACTGTTTTTT
TRBV7-2,TRBD1,.,TRBJ1-5,CASSLQGGKQPQHF,TGTGCCAGCAGCTTACAAGGGGGCAAACAGCCCCAGCATTTT
TRBV5-1,TRBD1,few,TRBJ1-2,CASSPTPGTGMGNGYTF,TGCGCCAGCAGCCCAACCCCCGGGACAGGGATGGGAAATGGCTACACCTTC
TRBV30,TRBD1,.,TRBJ1-1,CAWSVSRGQWSTEAFF,TGTGCCTGGAGTGTAAGTAGGGGGCAGTGGAGCACTGAAGCTTTCTTT
TRBV11-2,TRBD1,.,TRBJ2-2,CASRPPGQGNTGELFF,TGTGCCAGCAGGCCTCCGGGACAGGGAAACACCGGGGAGCTGTTTTTT
TRBV7-9,TRBD1,.,TRBJ2-7,CASSPHNLRGRGLEEQYF,TGTGCCAGCAGCCCACATAATCTTCGGGGCAGGGGGCTTGAGGAGCAGTACTTC
TRBV5-8,.,once,TRBJ1-4,CASSLAGTGQKLFF,TGTGCCAGCAGCTTGGCGGGGACTGGTCAAAAACTGTTTTTT
TRBV7-6,TRBD1,.,TRBJ1-4,CASSSLTGGTEKLFF,TGTGCCAGCAGCTCCCTGACAGGGGGTACTGAAAAACTGTTTTTT